This T cell receptor beta chain is drawn from a study of T-cell reconstitution after alpha-beta-depleted transplantation in children. TCRbeta library construction was performed incorporating unique molecular identifiers. Using its own MiXCR run on the PCR reads, TCRdb lists one record per CDR3 protein. Among some 490,000 distinct CDR3 sequences, about an eighth were seen once, and the ten largest hold around 6%. The CDR3 loop spans 15 amino acids. V dropped 0 bases and J dropped 4 bases, with 11 bases sitting between them. In germline, CDR1 is LGHNA, CDR2 YNFKEQ. This material consisted of PBMCs from the stem cell graft donor, taken from the stem cell graft. The chain combines TRBV4-2 with TRBJ2-3, with no clear D. The clonotype comes from a human donor who donated a stem cell graft to a child with combined immunodeficiency. The CDR3 sequence: CASSQERLSPDTQYF. Written as DNA, the CDR3 is TGTGCCAGCAGCCAAGAACGGCTTTCCCCAGATACGCAGTATTTT.